The source of this TCR beta chain is a study of cytomegalovirus exposure and HLA in healthy donors. Notes on the study in general: Rare sequences made up most TCRs, while some public TCRs were found in many donors. Cytomegalovirus status, reportedly, was diagnosed with high specificity and sensitivity by the classifier. The authors assumed roughly uniform sequencing depth across donors for presence/absence analyses.

There are 13 residues in the CDR3. As for this clone: Its antigen remains unknown.

The PCR ran on 60 Vbeta and 13 Jbeta primers. How the authors handled the data: Among the unique TCR beta chains that a later analysis counted, about 84 million in all, 10 million to 14 million were shared. Libraries were prepared by immunoSEQ multiplex PCR; TCRdb keeps only in-frame clonotypes and omits some of them. V and J calls and clone size are given by that table; D and trimming were obtained from the DNA. The profile shows under 200,000 clones, over 75% of them singletons. This TCR derives from a man aged 35 to 55 in good health and CMV-seropositive. Sequencing was performed on PBMCs. The chain couples TRBV7-5 to TRBJ2-3; no check of the table's D call, TRBD1, against the DNA was made. TRBV7-5 is noted as a pseudogene. The CDR3 reads CARSFTGADTQYF. The CDR3 nucleotides are TGTGCCAGAAGCTTCACAGGGGCAGATACGCAGTATTTT.